This entry features one T cell receptor beta chain sequence. Its target is unknown. The data were taken from a study of T cell responses to AZD1222 COVID-19 vaccine. General study points: Mostly white British, mostly female donors; authors suggested clonal diversity may be underestimated.

V lost 4 bases and J lost 5, with 12 bases in between. Germline V gene sequence: CDR1 SGHRS, CDR2 YFSETQ. The CDR3 totals 13 residues. The assay was immunoSEQ multiplex PCR, and TCRdb's table has in-frame clones only and misses some. In the table there are 70,000 to 95,000 clones, roughly 90% of which are singletons. This TCR was recovered from an adult who received the AZD1222 COVID-19 vaccine. Material: peripheral blood, obtained 28 days after the second AZD1222 dose. The gene calls are TRBV5-1 and TRBJ2-5, with D uncertain. CDR3 amino acids: CASSAGNGETQYF. CDR3 sequence (DNA): TGCGCCAGCAGCGCCGGTAATGGCGAGACCCAGTACTTC.